Shown below are 5 T cell receptor beta chains from a single sample sequenced in a study of blood T cells in healthy people across ages (dated by TCRdb to 2015 to 2017). Library method: 5' RACE. Data came from an Illumina HiSeq 2500. A second PCR of about 6 to 11 cycles was performed with a sample-barcoded 5' primer and a J-beta primer mix. The public reads were reprocessed in TCRdb via fastp at Q25 and MiXCR, keeping in-frame beta chains. One record per CDR3 amino acid sequence lists the most common genes and DNA. Across this sample there are around 990,000 distinct CDR3 sequences, with almost 25% seen only once. The ten largest clones add up to 0.75% of the sample. Separately, the same data were catalogued under a study of T cells of mothers and their children.

What was sequenced was blood. Receptors were obtained from a girl aged 2-10 years in good health.

J is TRBJ2-7 and V is TRBV4-2, with 10 bases aligning to TRBD2. The V gene end was trimmed by 6 bases and the J gene end by 5 bases; junction bases not matched to a gene: 10. The CDR3 contains 15 residues. Germline-derived CDR1 and CDR2 are LGHNA and YNFKEQ. The CDR3 DNA follows: TGTGCCAGCAGGGGGTCCGGGACTAGCGACGACGAGCAGTACTTC. Residues: CASRGSGTSDDEQYF.

The chain couples TRBV12-3 or TRBV12-4 to TRBJ2-7; TRBD2 matches at 10 bases. The J call may be mistaken, given a closer DNA end match to TRBJ2-1. The CDR3 loop spans 14 amino acids. The CDR3 bases are TGTGCCAGCACCAGCGGGGGGGCCGTCAATGAGCAGTTCTTC. Translation: CASTSGGAVNEQFF.

The CDR3 bases are TGCAGCGGGGGGACGACCCCCTACGAGCAGTACTTC. Amino acid sequence: CSGGTTPYEQYF. This chain uses TRBV29-1 with TRBJ2-7; D may be TRBD1 or TRBD2 (5 bases each). Germline assignment: CDR1 SQVTM and CDR2 ANQGSEA. The CDR3 spans 12 residues. V was shortened by 7 bases and J by 2 bases, with 12 bases between the two germline ends.

This chain uses TRBV28 with TRBJ1-4, with 12 bases lining up with TRBD1. Germline V gene data show CDR1 as MDHEN and CDR2 as SYDVKM. CDR3 length equals 15 residues. Unmatched junction bases numbered 6, after V lost 5 bases and J lost 8 bases. CDR3 protein: CASSTMGQGAEKLFF. The CDR3 nucleotides are TGTGCCAGCAGTACCATGGGACAGGGGGCGGAAAAACTGTTTTTT.

This clonotype was observed a few times. The rearrangement joins TRBV7-6 to TRBJ1-1, with TRBD1 identical over 9 bases. Trimming removed 2 bases from V and 5 bases from J; junction bases left unmatched: 9. The CDR3 totals 16 residues. Germline loops: CDR1 SGHVS, CDR2 FNYEAQ. As DNA, the CDR3 is TGTGCCAGCAGCTTACTCACAGGGGGCTTTAATACTGAAGCTTTCTTT. Translating gives CASSLLTGGFNTEAFF.